This T cell receptor beta chain stems from a study of primary melanoma T cells and metastatic recurrence. About the study: Tumors were T2–T4 primary melanomas thicker than 1 mm.

Germline V gene lookup returns CDR1 SGHNT and CDR2 YENEEA. Between the trimmed V and J ends, which lost 2 bases and 5 bases, there was a span of 15 bases. The CDR3 sequence is 15 residues long. General observations from the study: Melanomas with T-cell fraction above 20% appeared to have better outcomes.

Some clones are missing from TCRdb's copy, which holds only in-frame ones; the method was immunoSEQ multiplex PCR. The profile shows hundreds of clones, roughly 92% of them singletons. Points on this clone: Its antigen remains unknown.

Sequencing was performed on melanoma tumor tissue. The chain carries TRBV11-3 and TRBJ1-1; a weak D match, TRBD1 (5 bases). The clonotype comes from a human donor with melanoma. In DNA, the CDR3 is TGTGCCAGCAGCTTACAAACCGGGGGGATGACTGAAGCTTTCTTT. Protein: CASSLQTGGMTEAFF.